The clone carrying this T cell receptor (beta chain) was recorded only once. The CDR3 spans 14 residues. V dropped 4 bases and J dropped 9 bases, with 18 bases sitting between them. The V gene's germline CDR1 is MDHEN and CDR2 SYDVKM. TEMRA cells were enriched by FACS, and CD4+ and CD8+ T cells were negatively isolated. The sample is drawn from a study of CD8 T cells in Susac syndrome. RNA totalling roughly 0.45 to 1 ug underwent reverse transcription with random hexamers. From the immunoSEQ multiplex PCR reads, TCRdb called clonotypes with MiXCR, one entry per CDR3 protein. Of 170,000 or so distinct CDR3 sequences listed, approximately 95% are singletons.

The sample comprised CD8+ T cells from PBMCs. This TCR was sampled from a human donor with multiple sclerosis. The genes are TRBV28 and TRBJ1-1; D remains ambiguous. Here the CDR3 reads CASSWGEELMKAFF. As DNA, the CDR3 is TGTGCCAGCAGTTGGGGAGAGGAACTCATGAAAGCTTTCTTT.